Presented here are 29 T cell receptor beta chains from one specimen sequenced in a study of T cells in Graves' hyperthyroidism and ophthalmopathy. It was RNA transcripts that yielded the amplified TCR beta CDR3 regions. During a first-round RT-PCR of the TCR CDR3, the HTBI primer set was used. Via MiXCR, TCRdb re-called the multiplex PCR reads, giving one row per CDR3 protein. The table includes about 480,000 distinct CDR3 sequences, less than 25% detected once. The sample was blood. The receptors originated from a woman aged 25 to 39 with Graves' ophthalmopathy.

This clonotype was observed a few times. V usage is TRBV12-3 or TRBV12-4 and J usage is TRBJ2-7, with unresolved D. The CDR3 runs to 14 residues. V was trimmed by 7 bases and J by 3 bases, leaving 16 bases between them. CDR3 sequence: CASTHWNSSYEQYF. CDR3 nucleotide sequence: TGTGCCAGCACCCATTGGAATAGTAGCTACGAGCAGTACTTC.

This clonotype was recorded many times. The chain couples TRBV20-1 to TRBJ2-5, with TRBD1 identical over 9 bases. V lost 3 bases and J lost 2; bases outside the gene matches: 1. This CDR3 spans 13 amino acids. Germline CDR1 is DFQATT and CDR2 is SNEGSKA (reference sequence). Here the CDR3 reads CSASDRGQETQYF. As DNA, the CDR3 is TGCAGTGCTAGTGACAGGGGGCAAGAGACCCAGTACTTC.

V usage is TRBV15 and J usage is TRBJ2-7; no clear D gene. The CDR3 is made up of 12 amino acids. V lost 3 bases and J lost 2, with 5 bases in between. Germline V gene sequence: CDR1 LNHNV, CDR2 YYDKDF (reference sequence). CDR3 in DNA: TGTGCCACCAGCAGTGGCCCCTACGAGCAGTACTTC. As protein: CATSSGPYEQYF.

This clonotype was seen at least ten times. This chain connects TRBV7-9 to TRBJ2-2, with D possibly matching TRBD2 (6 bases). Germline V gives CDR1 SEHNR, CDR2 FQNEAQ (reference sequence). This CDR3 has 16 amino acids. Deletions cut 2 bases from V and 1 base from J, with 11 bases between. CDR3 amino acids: CASSLSRAGNTGELFF. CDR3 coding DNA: TGTGCCAGCAGCTTAAGTCGAGCGGGGAACACCGGGGAGCTGTTTTTT.

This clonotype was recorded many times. For the CDR3, the DNA is TGTGCCAGCAGCCCACCCAGGGGACAGGGTCTCACCGGGGAGCTGTTTTTT. Translation gives CASSPPRGQGLTGELFF. This chain connects TRBV7-6 to TRBJ2-2; TRBD1 aligns across 9 bases. V shed 5 bases and J 4 bases; nucleotides not matched to a gene: 11. The CDR3 length is 17 residues. Per germline, CDR1 SGHVS and CDR2 FNYEAQ.

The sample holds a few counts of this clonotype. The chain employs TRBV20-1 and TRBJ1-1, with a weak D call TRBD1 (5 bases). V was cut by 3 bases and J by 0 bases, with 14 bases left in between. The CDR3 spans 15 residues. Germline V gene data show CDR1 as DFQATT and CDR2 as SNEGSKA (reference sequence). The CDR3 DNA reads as TGCAGTGCTAGCGCCTCCCAGGGTATGAACACTGAAGCTTTCTTT. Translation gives CSASASQGMNTEAFF.

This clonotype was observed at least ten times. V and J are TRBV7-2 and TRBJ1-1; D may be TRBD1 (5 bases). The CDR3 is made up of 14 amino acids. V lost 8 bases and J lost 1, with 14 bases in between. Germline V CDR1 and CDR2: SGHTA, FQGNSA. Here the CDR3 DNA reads TGTGCCAGCCTAACGCAGGGTGGGAACACTGAAGCTTTCTTT. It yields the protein CASLTQGGNTEAFF.

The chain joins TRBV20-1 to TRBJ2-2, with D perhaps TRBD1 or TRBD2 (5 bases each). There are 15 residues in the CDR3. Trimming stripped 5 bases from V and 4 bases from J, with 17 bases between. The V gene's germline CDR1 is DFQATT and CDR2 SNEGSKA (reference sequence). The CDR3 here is CSAPEVRAGTGELFF. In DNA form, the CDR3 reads TGCAGTGCTCCCGAGGTCAGGGCGGGCACCGGGGAGCTGTTTTTT.

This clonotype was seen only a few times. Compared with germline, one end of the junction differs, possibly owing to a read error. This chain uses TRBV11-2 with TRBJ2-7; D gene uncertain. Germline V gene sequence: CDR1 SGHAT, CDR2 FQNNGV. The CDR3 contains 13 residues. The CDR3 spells CASSVERIYEQYF. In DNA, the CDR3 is TGTGCCAGCAGCGTAGAGAGGATTTACGAGCAGTACTTC.

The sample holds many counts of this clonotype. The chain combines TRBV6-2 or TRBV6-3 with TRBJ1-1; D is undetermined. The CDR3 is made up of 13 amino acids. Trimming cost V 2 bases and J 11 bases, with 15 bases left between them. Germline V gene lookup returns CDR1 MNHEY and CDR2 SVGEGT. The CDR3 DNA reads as TGTGCCAGCAGTTACCTGATTCTTTCTCTCGCTTTCTTT. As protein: CASSYLILSLAFF.

The CDR3 nucleotides are TGTGCCAGCAGTGAAGAGGGGGATTTAGCCAAAAACATTCAGTACTTC. Amino acid sequence: CASSEEGDLAKNIQYF. The chain uses TRBV2 and TRBJ2-4, with D possibly TRBD1 on 6 matching bases. Germline CDR1 is SNHLY and CDR2 is FYNNEI. The CDR3 is 16 residues long. V shed 1 base and J shed 0 bases, with 10 bases lying between them.

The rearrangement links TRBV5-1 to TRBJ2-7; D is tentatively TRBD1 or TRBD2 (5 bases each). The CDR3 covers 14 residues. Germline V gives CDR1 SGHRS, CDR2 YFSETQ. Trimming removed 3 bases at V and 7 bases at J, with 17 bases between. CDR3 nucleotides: TGCGCCAGCAGCTGGGACGTGGGAGTGGGAGAGCAGTACTTC. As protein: CASSWDVGVGEQYF.

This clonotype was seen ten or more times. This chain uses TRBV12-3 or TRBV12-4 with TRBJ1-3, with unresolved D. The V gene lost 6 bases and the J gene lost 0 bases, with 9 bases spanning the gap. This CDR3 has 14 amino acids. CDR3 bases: TGTGCCAGCAGGACATCAAGCTCTGGAAACACCATATATTTT. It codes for CASRTSSSGNTIYF.

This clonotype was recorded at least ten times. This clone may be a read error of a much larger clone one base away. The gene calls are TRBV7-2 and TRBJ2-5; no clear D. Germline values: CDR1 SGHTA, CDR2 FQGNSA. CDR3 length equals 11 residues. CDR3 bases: TGTGCCGGCAGCGAACAAGAGACCCAGTACTTC. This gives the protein CAGSEQETQYF.

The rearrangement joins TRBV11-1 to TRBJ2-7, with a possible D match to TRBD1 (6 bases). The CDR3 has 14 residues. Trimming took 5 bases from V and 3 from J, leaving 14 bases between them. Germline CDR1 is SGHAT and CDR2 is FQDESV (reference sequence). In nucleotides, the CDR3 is TGTGCCAGCAGCAACCGGGACAATTTCTACGAGCAGTACTTC. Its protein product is CASSNRDNFYEQYF.

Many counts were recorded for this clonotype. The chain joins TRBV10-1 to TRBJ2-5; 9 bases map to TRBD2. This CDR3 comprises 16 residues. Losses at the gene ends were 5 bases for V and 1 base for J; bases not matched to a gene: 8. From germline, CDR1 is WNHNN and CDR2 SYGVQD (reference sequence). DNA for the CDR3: TGCGCCAGCAGTACGGGACTAGCCGGGAGCCAAGAGACCCAGTACTTC. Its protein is CASSTGLAGSQETQYF.

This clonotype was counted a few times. CDR3: CASSSSLTGKETQYF. Written as DNA, the CDR3 is TGTGCCAGCAGCTCAAGCCTGACAGGGAAAGAGACCCAGTACTTC. The rearrangement uses TRBV7-2 and TRBJ2-5, with 7 nucleotides matching TRBD1. With V trimmed by 4 bases and J by 3 bases, 8 bases remained unmatched. CDR3 length: 15 amino acids. Germline V lookup: CDR1 SGHTA, CDR2 FQGNSA.

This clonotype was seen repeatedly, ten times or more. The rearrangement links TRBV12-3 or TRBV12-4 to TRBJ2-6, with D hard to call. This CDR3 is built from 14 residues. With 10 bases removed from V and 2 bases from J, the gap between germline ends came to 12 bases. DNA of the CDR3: TGTGCCACCAGGTTCTCCCCTGGGGCCAACGTCCTGACTTTC. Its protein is CATRFSPGANVLTF.

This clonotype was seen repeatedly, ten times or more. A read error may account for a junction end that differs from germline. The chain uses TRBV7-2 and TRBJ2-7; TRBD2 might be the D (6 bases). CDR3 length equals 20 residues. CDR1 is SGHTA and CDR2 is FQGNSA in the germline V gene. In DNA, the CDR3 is TGTGCCAGCGGCTTTGTGTTCGCTAGCGCGTCTAATACGCCAACCTACGAGCAGTACTTC. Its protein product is CASGFVFASASNTPTYEQYF.

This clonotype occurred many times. The CDR3 nucleotides read TGTGCCAGCAGTTTATGGACTGGGAACACTGAAGCTTTCTTT. Protein sequence: CASSLWTGNTEAFF. The chain combines TRBV28 with TRBJ1-1; D uncertain. Germline V gives CDR1 MDHEN, CDR2 SYDVKM. Trimming removed 0 bases at V and 1 base at J, with 6 bases between. There are 14 residues in the CDR3.

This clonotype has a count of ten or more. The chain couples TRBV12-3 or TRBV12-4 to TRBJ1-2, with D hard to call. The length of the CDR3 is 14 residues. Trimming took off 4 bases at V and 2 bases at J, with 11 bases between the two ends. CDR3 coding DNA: TGTGCCAGCAGTTCCCCCAGTGGAAACTATGGCTACACCTTC. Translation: CASSSPSGNYGYTF.

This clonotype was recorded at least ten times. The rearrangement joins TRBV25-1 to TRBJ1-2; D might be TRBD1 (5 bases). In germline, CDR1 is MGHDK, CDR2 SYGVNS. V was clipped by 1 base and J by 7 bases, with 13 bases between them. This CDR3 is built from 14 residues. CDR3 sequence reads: CASSEWGRGGGYTF. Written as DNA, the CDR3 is TGTGCCAGCAGTGAATGGGGAAGGGGAGGTGGCTACACCTTC.

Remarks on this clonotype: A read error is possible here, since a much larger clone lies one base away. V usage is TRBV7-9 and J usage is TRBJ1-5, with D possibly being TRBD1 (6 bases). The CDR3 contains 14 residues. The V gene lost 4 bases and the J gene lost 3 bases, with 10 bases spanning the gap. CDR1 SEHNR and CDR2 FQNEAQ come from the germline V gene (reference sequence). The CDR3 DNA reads TGTGCCAGCAGCTCACAGGGATACAATCAGCCCCAGCATTTT. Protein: CASSSQGYNQPQHF.

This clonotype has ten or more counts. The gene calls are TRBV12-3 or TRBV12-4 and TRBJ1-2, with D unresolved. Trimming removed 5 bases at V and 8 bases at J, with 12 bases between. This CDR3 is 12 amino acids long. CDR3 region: CASSTDLEGYTF. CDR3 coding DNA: TGTGCCAGCAGTACCGACCTGGAGGGCTACACCTTC.

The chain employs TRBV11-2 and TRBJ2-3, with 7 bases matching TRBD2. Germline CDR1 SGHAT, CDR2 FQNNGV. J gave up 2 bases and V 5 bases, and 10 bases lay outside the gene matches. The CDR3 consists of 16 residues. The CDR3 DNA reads TGTGCCAGCAGCCCGACCCAGCGGGGCAACACAGATACGCAGTATTTT. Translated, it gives CASSPTQRGNTDTQYF.

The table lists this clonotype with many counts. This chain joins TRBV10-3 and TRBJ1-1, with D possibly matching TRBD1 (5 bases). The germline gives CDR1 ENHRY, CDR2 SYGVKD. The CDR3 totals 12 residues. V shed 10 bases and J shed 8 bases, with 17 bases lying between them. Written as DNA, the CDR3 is TGTGCCACTGAGGGCGAAGGGGCCGAAGCTTTCTTT. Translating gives CATEGEGAEAFF.

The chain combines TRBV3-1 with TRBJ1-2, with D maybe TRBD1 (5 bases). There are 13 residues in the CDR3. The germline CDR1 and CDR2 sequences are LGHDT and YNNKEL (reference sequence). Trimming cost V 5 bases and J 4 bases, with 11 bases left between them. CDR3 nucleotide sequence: TGTGCCAGCAGCACCGACAGCCGCTATGGCTACACCTTC. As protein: CASSTDSRYGYTF.

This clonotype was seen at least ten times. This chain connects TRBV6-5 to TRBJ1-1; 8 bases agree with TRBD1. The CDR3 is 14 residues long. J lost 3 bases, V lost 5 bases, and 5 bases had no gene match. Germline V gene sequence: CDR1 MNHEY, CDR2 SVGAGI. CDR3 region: CASSHRGRDTEAFF. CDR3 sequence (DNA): TGTGCCAGCAGTCACAGGGGGAGGGACACTGAAGCTTTCTTT.

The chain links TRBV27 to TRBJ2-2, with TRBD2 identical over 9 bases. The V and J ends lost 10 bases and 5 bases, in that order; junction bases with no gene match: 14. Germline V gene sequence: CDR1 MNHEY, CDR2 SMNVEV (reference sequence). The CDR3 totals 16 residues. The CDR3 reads CATSVEAGGRTGELFF. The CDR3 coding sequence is TGTGCCACCTCGGTCGAAGCGGGAGGACGTACCGGGGAGCTGTTTTTT.